One and the same sample provided the 28 T cell receptor beta chains below, sequenced in a study of T cells in Graves' hyperthyroidism and ophthalmopathy. RNA transcripts provided the source from which TCR beta CDR3 regions were amplified. The HTBI primer set was used in a first-round RT-PCR of the TCR CDR3. TCRdb recomputed calls from the multiplex PCR reads with MiXCR, one row per CDR3 protein. The sample yields about 420,000 distinct CDR3 sequences, approximately 14% seen once. Source material: blood. The receptors come from a woman between 18 and 30 years old with Graves' hyperthyroidism.

This clonotype has a count of ten or more. The chain recombines TRBV3-1 with TRBJ2-5; 8 bases fit TRBD2. This CDR3 contains 14 residues. In germline, CDR1 is LGHDT, CDR2 YNNKEL (reference sequence). Losses at the gene ends were 1 base for V and 4 bases for J; bases not matched to a gene: 2. The CDR3 region is CASSQGAGGETQYF. In nucleotides, the CDR3 is TGTGCCAGCAGCCAAGGGGCGGGGGGAGAGACCCAGTACTTC.

This clonotype was seen repeatedly, ten times or more. The J gene is TRBJ2-7, the V gene TRBV7-2, with 7 bases that match TRBD1. Trimming at V came to 5 bases and at J to 0 bases, leaving 7 bases not matched to a gene. Germline CDR1 is SGHTA and CDR2 is FQGNSA. The CDR3 is made up of 15 amino acids. Here the CDR3 DNA reads TGTGCCAGCAGCCCAGGGGGAATAAGCTCCTACGAGCAGTACTTC. This gives the protein CASSPGGISSYEQYF. The complete variable domain, with remaining parts taken from reference TRBV7-2 and TRBJ2-7, reads GAGVSQSPSNKVTEKGKDVELRCDPISGHTALYWYRQSLGQGLEFLIYFQGNSAPDKSGLPSDRFSAERTGGSVSTLTIQRTQQEDSAVYLCASSPGGISSYEQYFGPGTRLTVT.

The rearrangement uses TRBV6-5 and TRBJ2-3; D call uncertain. The CDR3 runs to 14 residues. From germline, CDR1 is MNHEY and CDR2 SVGAGI. Trimming shortened V by 0 bases and J by 3 bases, and 7 bases separated the two germline ends. The CDR3 loop reads CASSYSPVTDTQYF. CDR3 nucleotide sequence: TGTGCCAGCAGTTACTCGCCAGTAACAGATACGCAGTATTTT.

At least ten counts were recorded for this clonotype. The rearrangement joins TRBV12-3 or TRBV12-4 to TRBJ2-2; D perhaps matches TRBD2 (6 bases). The CDR3 loop spans 15 amino acids. Trimming left V 5 bases short and J 3 bases short, with 13 bases between. Here the CDR3 DNA reads TGTGCCAGCAGTGCAGGGAGGAAATACACCGGGGAGCTGTTTTTT. It codes for CASSAGRKYTGELFF.

The table lists this clonotype with many counts. The chain is built from TRBV5-1 and TRBJ2-7; the D gene could be TRBD1 or TRBD2 (6 bases each). V was trimmed by 0 bases and J by 3 bases, leaving 16 bases between them. The germline V gene encodes CDR1 SGHRS and CDR2 YFSETQ. The CDR3 has 16 residues. The CDR3 DNA is TGCGCCAGCAGCTTGGAATCCTCCAGGGGAGGCTACGAGCAGTACTTC. Protein sequence: CASSLESSRGGYEQYF.

The V gene is TRBV12-3 or TRBV12-4, the J gene TRBJ1-2; no definite D call. This CDR3 is built from 13 residues. The V end lost 7 bases, the J end lost 4 bases, and 13 bases lay between the germline ends. CDR3 coding DNA: TGTGCCAGCACCCTCGGACGGGGCTATGGCTACACCTTC. It codes for CASTLGRGYGYTF.

Only a few counts were recorded for this clonotype. V usage is TRBV19 and J usage is TRBJ1-2; 8 bases are a match to TRBD1. The trim removed 6 bases at V and 7 bases at J, leaving 7 bases unmatched. The CDR3 loop spans 13 amino acids. Germline V gives CDR1 LNHDA, CDR2 SQIVND (reference sequence). CDR3 loop: CASRRQGSSGYTF. The CDR3 nucleotides read TGTGCCAGTAGGAGACAGGGGAGTAGTGGCTACACCTTC.

This clonotype has a count of ten or more. The genes are TRBV5-4 and TRBJ2-5, with D maybe TRBD2 (6 bases). The germline V gene has CDR1 SGHNT and CDR2 YYREEE (reference sequence). This CDR3 is 15 amino acids long. V was trimmed by 1 base and J by 2 bases, leaving 12 bases between them. CDR3 sequence reads: CASSLSGYYQETQYF. The CDR3, as DNA: TGTGCCAGCAGCTTGAGCGGGTACTATCAAGAGACCCAGTACTTC.

This clonotype was seen a handful of times. The CDR3 sequence: CASSLGTGYIGELFF. CDR3 DNA sequence: TGCGCCAGCAGCTTGGGGACAGGGTACATCGGGGAGCTGTTTTTT. The J gene is TRBJ2-2, the V gene TRBV5-1; 8 bases agree with TRBD1. V lost 0 bases to trimming and J lost 7 bases; unmatched junction nucleotides: 5. Germline CDR1 reads SGHRS; CDR2 reads YFSETQ. This CDR3 comprises 15 residues.

This clonotype was seen repeatedly, ten times or more. J is TRBJ1-1 and V is TRBV10-3, with D hard to call. The germline V and J ends were trimmed by 0 bases and 5 bases, with 13 bases remaining between them. The CDR3 runs 15 residues. CDR1 and CDR2 (germline): ENHRY, SYGVKD. As DNA, the CDR3 is TGTGCCATCAGTGAGTCGACCGGGGTGAGGACTGAAGCTTTCTTT. Its protein is CAISESTGVRTEAFF.

The sample holds a few counts of this clonotype. This chain uses TRBV20-1 with TRBJ2-3; 10 nucleotides agree with TRBD2. This CDR3 spans 20 amino acids. V trimming: 5 bases; J trimming: 4 bases; junction bases outside the gene matches: 24. From germline, CDR1 is DFQATT and CDR2 SNEGSKA (reference sequence). The CDR3 protein is CSAAVLGTSAPQGGADTQYF. DNA for the CDR3: TGCAGTGCTGCTGTCCTGGGGACTAGCGCCCCTCAAGGCGGTGCAGATACGCAGTATTTT.

With regard to this clonotype: A junction boundary mismatches the germline segment, possibly from a read error. The CDR3 loop reads CASSFVRVGKNIRYF. CDR3 nucleotides: TGTGCCAGCAGCTTTGTCAGGGTTGGGAAAAACATTCGGTACTTC. This chain connects TRBV5-6 to TRBJ2-4, with a weak D call TRBD1 (5 bases). The length of the CDR3 is 15 residues. Germline V gene sequence: CDR1 SGHDT, CDR2 YYEEEE.

Of note for this clonotype: Possible read error: a much larger clone is one base away. The chain couples TRBV6-2 or TRBV6-3 to TRBJ2-1; D may be TRBD1 (6 bases). The tail of the sequence fits TRBJ2-7 better, so the J call may be wrong. The germline gives CDR1 MNHEY, CDR2 SVGEGT. The CDR3 has 13 amino acids. Here the CDR3 reads CASSYSGDNEQYF. The CDR3 nucleotides read TGTGCCAGCAGTTACTCGGGGGACAATGAGCAGTACTTC.

This clonotype was seen at least ten times. The J gene is TRBJ2-5, the V gene TRBV7-9, with D possibly TRBD2 on 6 matching bases. The germline V gene encodes CDR1 SEHNR and CDR2 FQNEAQ (reference sequence). Trimming removed 3 bases from V and 5 bases from J, with 13 bases in between. This CDR3 spans 14 amino acids. CDR3 sequence: CASSLRGLMETQYF. CDR3 DNA: TGTGCCAGCAGCTTGAGGGGACTCATGGAGACCCAGTACTTC.

The chain joins TRBV27 to TRBJ2-5, with 7 nucleotides matching TRBD2. The J segment lost 4 bases and the V segment lost 5 bases, leaving 10 bases of the junction unmatched. Germline lookup yields CDR1 MNHEY and CDR2 SMNVEV (reference sequence). CDR3 length: 15 amino acids. The CDR3 loop reads CASSLQAGAAETQYF. Written as DNA, the CDR3 is TGTGCCAGCAGTCTTCAGGCGGGAGCGGCAGAGACCCAGTACTTC.

This clonotype appeared many times. This rearrangement joins TRBV5-1 to TRBJ1-2; 7 positions agree with TRBD1. CDR1 is SGHRS, CDR2 YFSETQ, per germline. The ends lost 4 bases at V and 13 bases at J; junction bases unmatched: 7. The length of the CDR3 is 11 residues. In DNA form, the CDR3 reads TGCGCCAGCAGCCTAACAGGGGATGCCACCTTC. Translation gives CASSLTGDATF.

This chain connects TRBV7-9 to TRBJ1-2, with no clear D. CDR1 is SEHNR and CDR2 is FQNEAQ in the germline V gene (reference sequence). There are 12 residues in the CDR3. V lost 1 base to trimming and J lost 8 bases, with 8 bases between them. Here the CDR3 reads CASSLVVSGYTF. For the CDR3, the DNA is TGTGCCAGCAGCTTAGTAGTGAGCGGCTACACCTTC.

Many counts were recorded for this clonotype. The gene calls are TRBV6-1 and TRBJ2-5; 15 positions match TRBD2. This CDR3 contains 14 residues. Per germline, CDR1 MNHNS and CDR2 SASEGT. With 6 bases clipped from V and 5 bases from J, the junction kept 1 base outside the gene matches. The DNA for the CDR3 is TGTGCCAGCAGGGGGACTAGCGGGGGGGAGACCCAGTACTTC. It codes for CASRGTSGGETQYF.

In this sample, this clonotype turned up many times. The chain is built from TRBV28 and TRBJ2-3; 11 nucleotides agree with TRBD2. This CDR3 contains 14 residues. The junction had 6 bases not matched to a gene; V was cut back by 5 bases and J by 8 bases. Germline V lookup: CDR1 MDHEN, CDR2 SYDVKM. The CDR3 nucleotides are TGTGCCAGCAGTGTAGGGACTAGCGGCAGTACGCAGTATTTT. Residues: CASSVGTSGSTQYF.

This clonotype was recorded at least ten times. V and J are TRBV3-1 and TRBJ1-2; D remains ambiguous. Germline CDR1 reads LGHDT; CDR2 reads YNNKEL (reference sequence). This CDR3 is built from 13 residues. Trimming pared 4 bases from V and 4 bases from J, leaving 10 bases between. The CDR3 sequence is CASSPLGVYGYTF. The CDR3 DNA sequence: TGTGCCAGCAGCCCCTTGGGAGTCTATGGCTACACCTTC.

This clonotype appeared many times. The J gene is TRBJ2-3, the V gene TRBV12-3 or TRBV12-4; no reliable D call. This CDR3 region has 12 residues. The V gene lost 7 bases and the J gene lost 4 bases, with 9 bases spanning the gap. CDR3 region: CASTAQPDTQYF. For the CDR3, the DNA is TGTGCCAGCACCGCCCAGCCAGATACGCAGTATTTT.

This clonotype has only a few counts. This rearrangement joins TRBV27 to TRBJ2-5; the D gene is possibly TRBD1 (6 bases). CDR1 and CDR2 (germline): MNHEY, SMNVEV (reference sequence). There are 13 residues in the CDR3. V was clipped by 6 bases and J by 5 bases, with 13 bases between them. CDR3 nucleotide sequence: TGTGCCAGCAGCGCCAGGGGTCAGGAGACCCAGTACTTC. This codes for CASSARGQETQYF.

This clonotype was detected ten times or more. The J gene is TRBJ2-5, the V gene TRBV24-1; 10 bases are shared with TRBD1. Germline values: CDR1 KGHDR, CDR2 SFDVKD. CDR3 size: 16 residues. After removal of 5 bases from V and 4 bases from J, the junction contained 9 bases not matched to a gene. DNA of the CDR3: TGTGCCACCAGTGTGGAGTGGGACAGGGGATCAGAGACCCAGTACTTC. It specifies CATSVEWDRGSETQYF.

In its sample, this clonotype was seen many times. V is TRBV12-3 or TRBV12-4 and J is TRBJ1-4; 8 positions agree with TRBD1. The CDR3 has 15 residues. V shed 5 bases and J 7 bases; nucleotides not matched to a gene: 9. The CDR3 bases are TGTGCCAGCAGTCTATCCCAGGGGGCTGGTGAAAAACTGTTTTTT. It yields the protein CASSLSQGAGEKLFF.

The chain uses TRBV19 and TRBJ2-3; 15 bases line up with TRBD2. The junction had 8 bases not matched to a gene; V was cut back by 5 bases and J by 2 bases. Per the germline V gene, CDR1 is LNHDA and CDR2 is SQIVND (reference sequence). The CDR3 extends over 18 amino acids. DNA for the CDR3: TGTGCCAGTAGTTTCGGGACTAGCGGGAGGTACCTCACAGATACGCAGTATTTT. Translated: CASSFGTSGRYLTDTQYF.

There are a few counts of this clonotype. The chain joins TRBV25-1 to TRBJ2-1; no reliable D call. V was shortened by 2 bases and J by 5 bases, with 7 bases between the two germline ends. From germline, CDR1 is MGHDK and CDR2 SYGVNS. The CDR3 contains 13 residues. For the CDR3, the DNA is TGTGCCAGCAGTGAACCTAACAACAATGAGCAGTTCTTC. This codes for CASSEPNNNEQFF.

In this sample, this clonotype turned up many times. V is TRBV12-3 or TRBV12-4 and J is TRBJ2-3; 7 bases are shared with TRBD2. V dropped 5 bases and J dropped 2; count of bases not matched to a gene: 19. This CDR3 spans 19 amino acids. CDR3 sequence: CASSPHPRGSFPYTDTQYF. The CDR3 region has the DNA TGTGCCAGCAGTCCCCACCCCCGCGGGAGTTTCCCTTACACAGATACGCAGTATTTT.

The chain uses TRBV9 and TRBJ2-5, with 9 bases fitting TRBD2. After removal of 2 bases from V and 5 bases from J, the junction contained 13 bases not matched to a gene. CDR1 SGDLS and CDR2 YYNGEE come from the germline V gene. CDR3 length: 17 amino acids. In DNA form, the CDR3 reads TGTGCCAGCAGCGTCTCTAGCGGGACGGGTTGGGGGGAGACCCAGTACTTC. It translates to CASSVSSGTGWGETQYF.